These 18 T cell receptor beta chains came from one sample sequenced in a study of blood T cell repertoires in COVID-19. This table comes from immunoSEQ multiplex PCR, and its TCRdb copy is limited to in-frame clones, with some not included. The table shows roughly 260,000 clones, with 79% occurring only once. Material: peripheral blood. Source of these receptors: a woman in her forties with active or convalescent COVID-19.

This clone was seen a handful of times. The chain is built from TRBV7-2 and TRBJ1-2, with TRBD1 matching over 8 bases. Germline CDR1 is SGHTA and CDR2 is FQGNSA. The V and J ends lost 5 bases and 5 bases, in that order; junction bases with no gene match: 7. The CDR3 length is 14 residues. The CDR3 DNA is TGTGCCAGCAGCGTTGGGGACAGGACTTATGGCTACACCTTC. It yields the protein CASSVGDRTYGYTF. Filled out from reference TRBV7-2 and TRBJ1-2, the complete variable domain reads GAGVSQSPSNKVTEKGKDVELRCDPISGHTALYWYRQSLGQGLEFLIYFQGNSAPDKSGLPSDRFSAERTGGSVSTLTIQRTQQEDSAVYLCASSVGDRTYGYTFGSGTRLTVV.

The chain couples TRBV5-5 to TRBJ2-5, with TRBD1 identical over 8 bases. In germline, CDR1 is SGHKS, CDR2 YYEKEE (reference sequence). Trimming removed 4 bases from V and 5 bases from J; junction bases left unmatched: 16. CDR3 length equals 17 residues. The CDR3 protein is CASSPATTGAKQETQYF. CDR3 DNA: TGTGCCAGCAGCCCTGCAACGACAGGGGCCAAACAGGAGACCCAGTACTTC. The full variable domain, its missing parts supplied by reference TRBV5-5 and TRBJ2-5, is DAGVTQSPTHLIKTRGQQVTLRCSPISGHKSVSWYQQVLGQGPQFIFQYYEKEERGRGNFPDRFSARQFPNYSSELNVNALLLGDSALYLCASSPATTGAKQETQYFGPGTRLLVL.

The chain uses TRBV12-5 and TRBJ2-3; 12 nucleotides line up with TRBD2. CDR3 length: 17 amino acids. CDR1 is LGHNT, CDR2 FRNRAP, per germline. V gave up 1 base and J gave up 0 bases; unmatched junction bases: 2. The CDR3 DNA sequence: TGTGCTAGTGGTTTGGGGGGACTAGCGGGTAGCACAGATACGCAGTATTTT. It specifies CASGLGGLAGSTDTQYF.

The chain links TRBV10-3 to TRBJ2-1; 7 bases match TRBD1. The CDR3 has 16 residues. Germline V gene lookup returns CDR1 ENHRY and CDR2 SYGVKD. V shed 4 bases, J shed 0 bases, and the junction held 6 bases outside the gene matches. The CDR3 reads CAISGNRGDSYNEQFF. The DNA for the CDR3 is TGTGCCATCAGTGGAAACAGGGGAGACTCCTACAATGAGCAGTTCTTC.

A remark on this clone: The identical CDR3 is also encoded by other nucleotide sequences in the sample. The rearrangement uses TRBV6-5 and TRBJ1-1; 7 bases map to TRBD1. CDR1 MNHEY and CDR2 SVGAGI come from the germline V gene. There are 14 residues in the CDR3. Trimming removed 6 bases from V and 1 base from J; junction bases left unmatched: 5. DNA for the CDR3: TGTGCCAGCAGCTATAGGGGGCCGAACACTGAAGCTTTCTTT. Protein product: CASSYRGPNTEAFF.

This clone has a single count. The CDR3 DNA follows: TGCAGCGTTGAATTTGCAGGGGGTCCGATACTGAACACTGAAGCTTTCTTT. Protein: CSVEFAGGPILNTEAFF. The rearrangement joins TRBV29-1 to TRBJ1-1; 7 nucleotides match TRBD1. The CDR3 is 17 amino acids. V lost 2 bases to trimming and J lost 0 bases; unmatched junction nucleotides: 12. CDR1 is SQVTM, CDR2 ANQGSEA, per germline.

The V and J genes are TRBV10-3 and TRBJ1-1; no clear D gene. Deletions cut 4 bases from V and 1 base from J, with 10 bases between. Per the germline V gene, CDR1 is ENHRY and CDR2 is SYGVKD. CDR3 length: 14 residues. The CDR3 loop is CAISASLSNTEAFF. The CDR3 DNA is TGTGCCATCAGTGCGAGTCTTTCGAACACTGAAGCTTTCTTT.

The rearrangement uses TRBV30 and TRBJ1-1; D is unclear. CDR3 length: 13 residues. The germline V gene has CDR1 GTSNPN and CDR2 SVGIG (reference sequence). V shed 5 bases and J shed 0 bases, with 10 bases lying between them. CDR3: CAWASGMNTEAFF. DNA for the CDR3: TGTGCCTGGGCCTCCGGTATGAACACTGAAGCTTTCTTT.

This clone occurred a few times. The chain carries TRBV4-1 and TRBJ2-1; TRBD1 agrees at 10 bases. The germline gives CDR1 MGHRA, CDR2 YSYEKL. The V and J ends lost 4 bases and 9 bases, in that order; junction bases with no gene match: 12. This CDR3 contains 16 residues. The CDR3 nucleotides read TGCGCCAGCAGCCGGGCCGGGACAGGGGCCTTGGGTGAGCAGTTCTTC. Protein sequence: CASSRAGTGALGEQFF.

The sample holds one count of this clone. The V call is TRBV11-2, the J call TRBJ1-2; 7 bases are a match to TRBD1. Trimming at V came to 6 bases and at J to 6 bases, leaving 7 bases not matched to a gene. Germline V gene lookup returns CDR1 SGHAT and CDR2 FQNNGV. CDR3 length: 13 residues. In DNA, the CDR3 is TGTGCCAGCAGGCCGACAGGGATTAATGGCTACACCTTC. Protein: CASRPTGINGYTF. The full variable domain, its missing parts supplied by reference TRBV11-2 and TRBJ1-2, is EAGVAQSPRYKIIEKRQSVAFWCNPISGHATLYWYQQILGQGPKLLIQFQNNGVVDDSQLPKDRFSAERLKGVDSTLKIQPAKLEDSAVYLCASRPTGINGYTFGSGTRLTVV.

This clone was counted a single time. The chain couples TRBV11-1 to TRBJ2-3, with TRBD1 matching over 7 bases. The CDR3 is made up of 15 amino acids. CDR1 SGHAT and CDR2 FQDESV come from the germline V gene (reference sequence). V shed 4 bases and J 2 bases; nucleotides not matched to a gene: 6. CDR3 bases: TGTGCCAGCAGCTCGGGACAGCCAAACACAGATACGCAGTATTTT. Its protein product is CASSSGQPNTDTQYF.

The chain carries TRBV9 and TRBJ2-2; 8 nucleotides agree with TRBD2. CDR1 and CDR2 from the germline V gene are SGDLS and YYNGEE. J was trimmed by 1 base and V by 6 bases; bases with no gene match: 5. The CDR3 spans 15 residues. The CDR3 coding sequence is TGTGCCAGCAAAGCGGGGGAGATGAACACCGGGGAGCTGTTTTTT. Translation gives CASKAGEMNTGELFF.

This chain links TRBV19 with TRBJ1-5; D possibly corresponds to TRBD1 (6 bases). The V end lost 7 bases, the J end lost 1 base, and 17 bases lay between the germline ends. The CDR3 runs to 16 residues. Germline lookup yields CDR1 LNHDA and CDR2 SQIVND (reference sequence). CDR3 DNA: TGTGCCAGTATACCGGGACATTCGGGGAGCAATCAGCCCCAGCATTTT. Amino acids: CASIPGHSGSNQPQHF.

J is TRBJ1-2 and V is TRBV7-9; D unresolved. Trimming removed 2 bases at V and 8 bases at J, with 15 bases between. CDR3 length equals 14 residues. Germline V lookup: CDR1 SEHNR, CDR2 FQNEAQ (reference sequence). In nucleotides, the CDR3 is TGTGCCAGCAGCTTAATGGGAGTAGGAAACGGCTACACCTTC. Its protein product is CASSLMGVGNGYTF.

CDR3: CASSIEAPAGGITGELFF. CDR3 in DNA: TGTGCCAGTAGTATAGAGGCCCCAGCGGGGGGGATCACCGGGGAGCTGTTTTTT. J is TRBJ2-2 and V is TRBV19, with 10 bases that match TRBD2. V shed 0 bases and J 4 bases; nucleotides not matched to a gene: 8. This CDR3 is 18 amino acids long. Germline values: CDR1 LNHDA, CDR2 SQIVND (reference sequence). The full variable domain, its missing parts supplied by reference TRBV19 and TRBJ2-2, is DGGITQSPKYLFRKEGQNVTLSCEQNLNHDAMYWYRQDPGQGLRLIYYSQIVNDFQKGDIAEGYSVSREKKESFPLTVTSAQKNPTAFYLCASSIEAPAGGITGELFFGEGSRLTVL.

The chain has TRBV9 and TRBJ1-3; D perhaps matches TRBD1 (5 bases). Trimming stripped 2 bases from V and 2 bases from J, with 11 bases between. Germline V gene data show CDR1 as SGDLS and CDR2 as YYNGEE. The CDR3 is 15 residues long. The CDR3 protein is CASSVGGAAGNTIYF. Written as DNA, the CDR3 is TGTGCCAGCAGCGTCGGAGGGGCCGCTGGAAACACCATATATTTT.

This clone was found once. The chain links TRBV5-1 to TRBJ1-1; D gene uncertain. The CDR3 sequence is 14 residues long. Trimming took off 5 bases at V and 4 bases at J, with 15 bases between the two ends. The V gene's germline CDR1 is SGHRS and CDR2 YFSETQ. The CDR3 sequence: CASRTHGGGTEAFF. Here the CDR3 DNA reads TGCGCCAGCAGAACCCACGGCGGCGGCACTGAAGCTTTCTTT.

The gene calls are TRBV9 and TRBJ2-6; D is possibly TRBD2 (5 bases). Trimming pared 2 bases from V and 2 bases from J, leaving 5 bases between. The CDR3 extends over 14 amino acids. Germline CDR1 SGDLS, CDR2 YYNGEE. The CDR3 DNA sequence: TGTGCCAGCAGCGTGACTACTGGGGCCAACGTCCTGACTTTC. Translating it yields CASSVTTGANVLTF.